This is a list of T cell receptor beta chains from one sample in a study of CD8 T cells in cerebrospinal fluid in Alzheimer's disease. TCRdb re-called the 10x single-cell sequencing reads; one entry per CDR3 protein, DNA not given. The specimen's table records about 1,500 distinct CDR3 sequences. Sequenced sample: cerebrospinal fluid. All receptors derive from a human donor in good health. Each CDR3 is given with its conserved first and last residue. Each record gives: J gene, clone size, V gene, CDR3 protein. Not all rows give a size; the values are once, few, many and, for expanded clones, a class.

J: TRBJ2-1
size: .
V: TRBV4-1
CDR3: CASSQDEWGPRIYNEQFF

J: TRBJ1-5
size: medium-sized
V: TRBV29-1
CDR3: CSVEDGDQPQHF

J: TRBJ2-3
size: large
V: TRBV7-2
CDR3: CASSLTASTDTQYF

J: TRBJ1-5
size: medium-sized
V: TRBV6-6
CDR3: CASSYSREQPQHF

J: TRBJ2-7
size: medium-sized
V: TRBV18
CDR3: CASSPTDYEQYF

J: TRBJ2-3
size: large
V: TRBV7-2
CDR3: CASSLAGRSSISTDTQYF

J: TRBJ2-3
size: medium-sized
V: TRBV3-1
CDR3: CASSLGLAGGQPDTQYF

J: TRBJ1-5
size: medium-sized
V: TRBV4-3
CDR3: CASSQEMSLATGVAQHF

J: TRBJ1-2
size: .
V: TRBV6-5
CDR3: CASSYARGTYGYTF

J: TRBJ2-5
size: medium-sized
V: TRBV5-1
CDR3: CASSAGTGANLQETQYF

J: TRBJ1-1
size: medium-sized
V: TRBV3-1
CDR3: CASSQEANTEAFF

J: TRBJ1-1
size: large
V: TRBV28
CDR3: CASSFPTRARAEAFF

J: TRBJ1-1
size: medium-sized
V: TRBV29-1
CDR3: CSVGVGLTNTEAFF

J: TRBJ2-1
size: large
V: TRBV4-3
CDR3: CASSQVRLVNEQFF

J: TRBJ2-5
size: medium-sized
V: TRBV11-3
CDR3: CASSPTPRGEETQYF

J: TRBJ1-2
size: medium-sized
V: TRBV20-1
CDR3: CSARPPSPGLYGYTF

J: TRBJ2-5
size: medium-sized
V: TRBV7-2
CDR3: CASSDGGNQETQYF

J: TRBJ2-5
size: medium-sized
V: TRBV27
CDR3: CASSSLIGARLHRETQYF

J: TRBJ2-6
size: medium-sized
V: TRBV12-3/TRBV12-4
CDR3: CASSFVGSGANVLTF